Given below is one T cell receptor beta chain in context. What it binds is not known. The entry originates in a study of human T cells and chemical hapten exposure. Study-wide results and caveats: There was no change with DPC sensitization in TCRs above 1 in 1000 frequency.

Germline CDR1 and CDR2: MDHEN and SYDVKM. The V and J ends lost 8 bases and 7 bases, in that order; junction bases with no gene match: 8. This CDR3 has 14 residues. Regarding time point: patch test 1, 2 weeks after DPC sensitization. Treatment noted: therapeutic diphenylcyclopropenone sensitization with weekly scalp DPC. Each CDR3 protein is one row after TCRdb ran MiXCR on the RACE reads. This table has about 110,000 distinct CDR3 sequences, roughly 11% appearing once. This sequence was found in a woman aged 40-49 years with alopecia areata. Some clones in this sample may be carry-over from other donors' samples. V usage is TRBV28 and J usage is TRBJ1-6, with TRBD1 matching over 7 bases. Sequenced here: whole blood, sampled in connection with sensitization to the hapten diphenylcyclopropenone (DPC). Here the CDR3 DNA reads TGTGCCAGCGGTACAGGGGTCGGCAATTCACCCCTCCACTTT. It translates to CASGTGVGNSPLHF.